This is a list of T cell receptor beta chains from one sample in a study. MiXCR, run by TCRdb on the 5' RACE reads, gives a single entry per CDR3 protein. The sample lists 13,000 or so distinct CDR3 sequences, 23% occurring once. Sequencing was done on a sample of naive CD4+ T cells sorted from blood. The receptors originated from a female donor with breast cancer. Both conserved end residues are part of each CDR3. A D gene is named only where the DNA matches it firmly. Part of the rows lack a size; the others show once, few, many or a class for expanded clones.

CDR3 DNA: TGTGCCAGCAGTGACGGACAGCGGTCACTGTACTTC; CDR3 protein: CASSDGQRSLYF; D gene: .; V gene: TRBV6-1; clone size: few; J gene: TRBJ2-4
CDR3 DNA: TGTGCCAGCAGTAACAACGGTCCAACGTACGAGCAGTACTTC; CDR3 protein: CASSNNGPTYEQYF; D gene: .; V gene: TRBV27; clone size: .; J gene: TRBJ2-7
CDR3 DNA: TGCGCCAGCAGCCCCCAGCTAGTCAATGAGCAGTTCTTC; CDR3 protein: CASSPQLVNEQFF; D gene: .; V gene: TRBV5-1; clone size: many; J gene: TRBJ2-1
CDR3 DNA: TGTGCCAGCAGTGAATATAGGGGGACTAGGTTCTTC; CDR3 protein: CASSEYRGTRFF; D gene: TRBD2; V gene: TRBV25-1; clone size: many; J gene: TRBJ2-1
CDR3 DNA: TGTGCCAGCAGCCCCACGAAAACTAGCGGGAGGGCCAATGAGCAGTTCTTC; CDR3 protein: CASSPTKTSGRANEQFF; D gene: TRBD2; V gene: TRBV7-6; clone size: many; J gene: TRBJ2-1
CDR3 DNA: TGTGCCAGCAACCCGCGGCGGCAGGGGCAAGGCTACACCTTC; CDR3 protein: CASNPRRQGQGYTF; D gene: .; V gene: TRBV6-5; clone size: medium-sized; J gene: TRBJ1-2
CDR3 DNA: TGCAGTGCGCCCGCCCTAGCGGGAGCAAACACCGGGGAGCTGTTTTTT; CDR3 protein: CSAPALAGANTGELFF; D gene: TRBD2; V gene: TRBV20-1; clone size: few; J gene: TRBJ2-2
CDR3 DNA: TGCGCCAGCAGCTTGGAGGGGATGGGTTCACCCCTCCACTTT; CDR3 protein: CASSLEGMGSPLHF; D gene: .; V gene: TRBV5-1; clone size: many; J gene: TRBJ1-6
CDR3 DNA: TGTGCCGGCCGTCAGGTAGCGGGAACGGAAGATGAGCAGCTCTTC; CDR3 protein: CAGRQVAGTEDEQLF; D gene: TRBD2; V gene: TRBV7-9; clone size: .; J gene: TRBJ2-1
CDR3 DNA: TGCAGCGTTGGCCGCGCCAGGGGAGGCTACGGCTACACCTTC; CDR3 protein: CSVGRARGGYGYTF; D gene: .; V gene: TRBV29-1; clone size: .; J gene: TRBJ1-2
CDR3 DNA: TGTGCCAGCAGCTTAGGTAGCGGACGCACAGATACGCAGTATTTT; CDR3 protein: CASSLGSGRTDTQYF; D gene: .; V gene: TRBV7-9; clone size: few; J gene: TRBJ2-3
CDR3 DNA: TGTGCCAGTAGTATCCCCTCTTGGGACGAGCAGTACTTC; CDR3 protein: CASSIPSWDEQYF; D gene: .; V gene: TRBV19; clone size: medium-sized; J gene: TRBJ2-7
CDR3 DNA: TGTGCCAGCAGTTACTCTTCGCTAGTGGGCGCGGGGAACTATGGCTACACCTTC; CDR3 protein: CASSYSSLVGAGNYGYTF; D gene: .; V gene: TRBV6-5; clone size: few; J gene: TRBJ1-2
CDR3 DNA: TGTGCCAGCAGTTATGATGTGGGCACTGAAGCTTTCTTT; CDR3 protein: CASSYDVGTEAFF; D gene: .; V gene: TRBV6-5; clone size: .; J gene: TRBJ1-1
CDR3 DNA: TGCAGTGCTAGAGGAGGACAGGAAGAAAAACTGTTTTTT; CDR3 protein: CSARGGQEEKLFF; D gene: TRBD1; V gene: TRBV20-1; clone size: few; J gene: TRBJ1-4
CDR3 DNA: TGCGCCAGCAGCTTGGAGCCAGGAGGCTATGGCTACACCTTC; CDR3 protein: CASSLEPGGYGYTF; D gene: .; V gene: TRBV5-1; clone size: medium-sized; J gene: TRBJ1-2
CDR3 DNA: TGCGCCAGCAGCCACAGTCCCCCCTCGACTAGTCAGGTCGAGCAGTACTTC; CDR3 protein: CASSHSPPSTSQVEQYF; D gene: .; V gene: TRBV4-1; clone size: many; J gene: TRBJ2-7
CDR3 DNA: TGCAGTGCTAGAGATAAAGACGGACAGCGTGAAGCCTTCTTT; CDR3 protein: CSARDKDGQREAFF; D gene: .; V gene: TRBV20-1; clone size: few; J gene: TRBJ1-1
CDR3 DNA: TGTGCCAGCAGCTTAACGGCCAGGGCAACGGAGACCCAGTACTTC; CDR3 protein: CASSLTARATETQYF; D gene: .; V gene: TRBV7-3; clone size: few; J gene: TRBJ2-5
CDR3 DNA: TGTGCCAGCAGCTGGCCAGGTAGCGGCGCATCCTACGAGCAGTGCTTC; CDR3 protein: CASSWPGSGASYEQCF; D gene: .; V gene: TRBV7-9; clone size: .; J gene: TRBJ2-7
CDR3 DNA: TGTGCCAGCAGGGACGGACTAGGGTATGGGCAGTTCTTC; CDR3 protein: CASRDGLGYGQFF; D gene: TRBD2; V gene: TRBV2; clone size: .; J gene: TRBJ2-1
CDR3 DNA: TGTGCCAGCAGCACCCGGTTGGTAGCGGGAGGGGCAGATACGCAGTATTTT; CDR3 protein: CASSTRLVAGGADTQYF; D gene: TRBD2; V gene: TRBV7-2; clone size: many; J gene: TRBJ2-3
CDR3 DNA: TGTGCCAGCAGCCAAGGGGGCAAAGAGACCCAGTACTTC; CDR3 protein: CASSQGGKETQYF; D gene: .; V gene: TRBV3-1; clone size: many; J gene: TRBJ2-5
CDR3 DNA: TGTGCCAGTAGCACTTTTGGGGCCTACGAGCAGTACTTC; CDR3 protein: CASSTFGAYEQYF; D gene: .; V gene: TRBV19; clone size: many; J gene: TRBJ2-7
CDR3 DNA: TGTGCCAGCAGCGTAAAGGGACAGAACACCGGGGAGCTGTTTTTT; CDR3 protein: CASSVKGQNTGELFF; D gene: .; V gene: TRBV7-2; clone size: few; J gene: TRBJ2-2
CDR3 DNA: TGTGCCAGCGTGGGCCTCCACCCGAAGTATGAGCAGTTCTTC; CDR3 protein: CASVGLHPKYEQFF; D gene: .; V gene: TRBV7-6; clone size: few; J gene: TRBJ2-1
CDR3 DNA: TGTGCCAGCAGTTACATAGTTGGTCTGGGGGGAAAAGAACCCGATCAGCCCCAGCATTTT; CDR3 protein: CASSYIVGLGGKEPDQPQHF; D gene: .; V gene: TRBV6-6; clone size: .; J gene: TRBJ1-5
CDR3 DNA: TGCAGTGCTAGGCTAGCGGCCCAATACGAGCAGTACTTC; CDR3 protein: CSARLAAQYEQYF; D gene: TRBD2; V gene: TRBV20-1; clone size: many; J gene: TRBJ2-7
CDR3 DNA: TGCGCCAGCAGCTTGGGGAGCTCCTACAATGAGCAGTTCTTC; CDR3 protein: CASSLGSSYNEQFF; D gene: .; V gene: TRBV5-1; clone size: .; J gene: TRBJ2-1
CDR3 DNA: TGTGCCAGCAGTGAACATGGACTAGCGGGAGCGCCGTCCTACAATGAGCAGTTCTTC; CDR3 protein: CASSEHGLAGAPSYNEQFF; D gene: TRBD2; V gene: TRBV2; clone size: .; J gene: TRBJ2-1
CDR3 DNA: TGTGCCAGCAGCTATGGACAGTACTACGAGCAGTACTTC; CDR3 protein: CASSYGQYYEQYF; D gene: .; V gene: TRBV11-2; clone size: many; J gene: TRBJ2-7
CDR3 DNA: TGCGCCAGCAGCCAAGTCTGGGCAGGGGCCGCGAACACTGAAGCTTTCTTT; CDR3 protein: CASSQVWAGAANTEAFF; D gene: .; V gene: TRBV4-1; clone size: medium-sized; J gene: TRBJ1-1
CDR3 DNA: TGCGCCAGCAGCTTTCGACAAGGGTTCGTCCTACGGAGCACAGATACGCAGTATTTT; CDR3 protein: CASSFRQGFVLRSTDTQYF; D gene: .; V gene: TRBV5-1; clone size: many; J gene: TRBJ2-3
CDR3 DNA: TGTGCCAACCGTGACAGGGGCTACGAGCAGTACTTC; CDR3 protein: CANRDRGYEQYF; D gene: TRBD1; V gene: TRBV6-1; clone size: .; J gene: TRBJ2-7
CDR3 DNA: TGTGCCAGCAGTTACGACTTAACGCCCCAGCATTTT; CDR3 protein: CASSYDLTPQHF; D gene: .; V gene: TRBV6-6; clone size: many; J gene: TRBJ1-5
CDR3 DNA: TGTGCCAGCAGCCCTCGGCGCGCCTCAGGGGTCCATGGCTACGCCTTC; CDR3 protein: CASSPRRASGVHGYAF; D gene: .; V gene: TRBV9; clone size: .; J gene: TRBJ1-2
CDR3 DNA: TGTGCCAGCAGTCCTAGCGGGAGGGCGGGCAATGAGCAGTTCTTC; CDR3 protein: CASSPSGRAGNEQFF; D gene: TRBD2; V gene: TRBV6-6; clone size: many; J gene: TRBJ2-1
CDR3 DNA: TGTGCCAGCAGTGAAAGGCTAGCGGGAGGATCCTACAATGAGCAGTTCTTC; CDR3 protein: CASSERLAGGSYNEQFF; D gene: TRBD2; V gene: TRBV6-1; clone size: many; J gene: TRBJ2-1
CDR3 DNA: TGTGCCAGCAGTTTCCTCGCGGGAGGGTCCTACAATGAGCAGTTCTTC; CDR3 protein: CASSFLAGGSYNEQFF; D gene: TRBD2; V gene: TRBV6-1; clone size: many; J gene: TRBJ2-1
CDR3 DNA: TGTGCCAGCAGTTCCCAATCCAGATCCTATGGCTACACCTTC; CDR3 protein: CASSSQSRSYGYTF; D gene: .; V gene: TRBV6-5; clone size: .; J gene: TRBJ1-2
CDR3 DNA: TGCGCCTGCAGCTTGGCCACAGCCAGACCTTCCTACAATGAGCAGTTCTTC; CDR3 protein: CACSLATARPSYNEQFF; D gene: .; V gene: TRBV5-1; clone size: .; J gene: TRBJ2-1
CDR3 DNA: TGCGCCAGCAGCTCGCGGGACAGCTCCTACAATGAGCAGTTCTTC; CDR3 protein: CASSSRDSSYNEQFF; D gene: .; V gene: TRBV5-1; clone size: many; J gene: TRBJ2-1
CDR3 DNA: TGCAGTGCTACCGGGGACCTCAAAGGGGTCAATGAGCAGTTCTTC; CDR3 protein: CSATGDLKGVNEQFF; D gene: .; V gene: TRBV20-1; clone size: many; J gene: TRBJ2-1
CDR3 DNA: TGTGCCACCAGCAGGAGGACCGAATACAATGAGCAGTCCTTC; CDR3 protein: CATSRRTEYNEQSF; D gene: .; V gene: TRBV15; clone size: .; J gene: TRBJ2-1
CDR3 DNA: TGTGTCAGCAGTGAAGGGGGCTGCAACACTGAAGCTTTCTTT; CDR3 protein: CVSSEGGCNTEAFF; D gene: TRBD1; V gene: TRBV2; clone size: .; J gene: TRBJ1-1
CDR3 DNA: TGTGCCAGCAGGCAACAGGGGTATCAGCCCCAGCATTTT; CDR3 protein: CASRQQGYQPQHF; D gene: TRBD1; V gene: TRBV12-3/TRBV12-4; clone size: .; J gene: TRBJ1-5
CDR3 DNA: TGCGCCAGCAGCCAAGATAACTCCTTTCCACACTATGGCTACACCTTC; CDR3 protein: CASSQDNSFPHYGYTF; D gene: .; V gene: TRBV4-1; clone size: medium-sized; J gene: TRBJ1-2
CDR3 DNA: TGTGCCAGCAGCTTTGGGGGGGGTCCCTACGAGCAGTACTTC; CDR3 protein: CASSFGGGPYEQYF; D gene: TRBD2; V gene: TRBV11-2; clone size: medium-sized; J gene: TRBJ2-7
CDR3 DNA: TGTGCCAGCACCGTCACTAGGAGCGCCCTTGATGAGCAGTTCTTC; CDR3 protein: CASTVTRSALDEQFF; D gene: .; V gene: TRBV11-2; clone size: many; J gene: TRBJ2-1
CDR3 DNA: TGTGCCACCAGTGATAGCGGGACAGGGGGCCCCCAAGAGACCCAGTACTTC; CDR3 protein: CATSDSGTGGPQETQYF; D gene: TRBD1; V gene: TRBV24-1; clone size: few; J gene: TRBJ2-5
CDR3 DNA: TGTGCCACCCATAGCGTTGGCGGTAGCTCCTACAATGAGCAGTTCTTC; CDR3 protein: CATHSVGGSSYNEQFF; D gene: .; V gene: TRBV6-6; clone size: medium-sized; J gene: TRBJ2-1
CDR3 DNA: TGTGCCATCAGTCGGCCGAATAGTGCGTATGAGCAGTCCTTC; CDR3 protein: CAISRPNSAYEQSF; D gene: .; V gene: TRBV10-3; clone size: .; J gene: TRBJ2-1